Below are 14 T cell receptor beta chains sequenced from a single sample in a study of cytomegalovirus exposure and HLA in healthy donors. The repertoire was sequenced with immunoSEQ multiplex PCR; TCRdb's copy has only in-frame clones and lacks some. The sample comprises 190,000 or so clones, about four fifths of which are singletons, and 2.5% to 3% rests with the top ten. Material: PBMCs. The receptors here all came from a woman under 30 in good health and CMV-seropositive.

The chain has TRBV7-2 and TRBJ1-2; TRBD1 matches 9 bases. Looked up from germline, CDR1 is SGHTA and CDR2 is FQGNSA. The V and J ends lost 5 bases and 3 bases, in that order; junction bases with no gene match: 4. The CDR3 has 14 amino acids. CDR3 DNA sequence: TGTGCCAGCAGCCCTCGGACAGGGGACTATGGCTACACCTTC. It translates to CASSPRTGDYGYTF.

CDR3 sequence reads: CASSHPGGRETQYF. In DNA form, the CDR3 reads TGTGCCAGCAGTCACCCGGGGGGCCGGGAGACCCAGTACTTC. This chain uses TRBV27 with TRBJ2-5; maybe TRBD2 (7 bases). Germline values: CDR1 MNHEY, CDR2 SMNVEV (reference sequence). V dropped 5 bases and J dropped 5 bases, with 15 bases sitting between them. The CDR3 runs to 14 residues.

The CDR3 loop is CASSLQGNEQFF. The DNA of the CDR3 is TGTGCCAGCAGCTTACAGGGTAATGAGCAGTTCTTC. The chain links TRBV9 to TRBJ2-1, with D possibly being TRBD1 (6 bases). The V end was cut by 4 bases, the J end by 7 bases, with 9 bases between. Germline V lookup: CDR1 SGDLS, CDR2 YYNGEE. CDR3 length equals 12 residues.

As regards this clone: Other DNA sequences in the sample encode the same CDR3. The chain couples TRBV5-1 to TRBJ2-3; maybe TRBD2 (5 bases). The CDR3 runs 15 residues. Trimming took 1 base from V and 0 from J, leaving 9 bases between them. Germline V gene lookup returns CDR1 SGHRS and CDR2 YFSETQ. The CDR3 reads CASSLRGVSTDTQYF. As DNA, the CDR3 is TGCGCCAGCAGCTTGCGGGGAGTTAGCACAGATACGCAGTATTTT. Drawing the rest from reference TRBV5-1 and TRBJ2-3, the complete variable domain is KAGVTQTPRYLIKTRGQQVTLSCSPISGHRSVSWYQQTPGQGLQFLFEYFSETQRNKGNFPGRFSGRQFSNSRSEMNVSTLELGDSALYLCASSLRGVSTDTQYFGPGTRLTVL.

The chain couples TRBV6-1 to TRBJ2-1, with TRBD1 as a possible D gene (6 bases). Trimming cost V 4 bases and J 3 bases, with 10 bases left between them. Germline V lookup: CDR1 MNHNS, CDR2 SASEGT. This CDR3 is built from 14 residues. Written as DNA, the CDR3 is TGTGCCAGCAGTGTGCTGACAGGCTACAATGAGCAGTTCTTC. Protein sequence: CASSVLTGYNEQFF.

CDR3 DNA sequence: TGTGCCAGCAGCTTGACAGGGGAAAGTTCACCCCTCCACTTT. Amino acids: CASSLTGESSPLHF. The chain uses TRBV11-2 and TRBJ1-6, with 8 bases aligning to TRBD1. Germline V lookup: CDR1 SGHAT, CDR2 FQNNGV. V dropped 3 bases and J dropped 9; count of bases not matched to a gene: 4. This CDR3 has 14 residues.

This chain connects TRBV7-8 to TRBJ1-6; the D gene is possibly TRBD1 (6 bases). CDR1 and CDR2 (germline): SGHVS, FQNEAQ. V was clipped by 0 bases and J by 9 bases, with 15 bases between them. This CDR3 region has 16 residues. CDR3 sequence reads: CASSLAEQGWGSPLHF. Here the CDR3 DNA reads TGTGCCAGCAGCTTAGCCGAACAGGGTTGGGGTTCACCCCTCCACTTT.

This chain links TRBV2 with TRBJ2-2; TRBD1 matches at 9 bases. V trimming: 3 bases; J trimming: 1 base; junction bases outside the gene matches: 0. The CDR3 is 15 residues long. Germline V lookup: CDR1 SNHLY, CDR2 FYNNEI. The CDR3 here is CASSEGQGNTGELFF. The CDR3 bases are TGTGCCAGCAGTGAGGGACAGGGGAACACCGGGGAGCTGTTTTTT. The whole variable domain, remainder taken from reference TRBV2 and TRBJ2-2, is EPEVTQTPSHQVTQMGQEVILRCVPISNHLYFYWYRQILGQKVEFLVSFYNNEISEKSEIFDDQFSVERPDGSNFTLKIRSTKLEDSAMYFCASSEGQGNTGELFFGEGSRLTVL.

This clone has more than one count but fewer than ten. V usage is TRBV10-3 and J usage is TRBJ2-6; D perhaps matches TRBD1 (6 bases). CDR1 and CDR2 from the germline V gene are ENHRY and SYGVKD. The CDR3 has 11 residues. The V gene lost 10 bases and the J gene lost 15 bases, with 16 bases spanning the gap. In DNA form, the CDR3 reads TGTGCCAGCAGAACAGGGTCGGGCCTGACTTTC. This sequence encodes CASRTGSGLTF.

The chain carries TRBV18 and TRBJ2-7; D remains unclear. This CDR3 spans 13 amino acids. Germline V gives CDR1 KGHSH, CDR2 LQKENI. V lost 5 bases, J lost 5 bases, and 13 bases lay in between. The CDR3 nucleotides are TGTGCCAGCTCAACGGTTGGTTACGACGAGCAGTACTTC. Its translation: CASSTVGYDEQYF. The full variable domain, rest sourced from reference TRBV18 and TRBJ2-7, is NAGVMQNPRHLVRRRGQEARLRCSPMKGHSHVYWYRQLPEEGLKFMVYLQKENIIDESGMPKERFSAEFPKEGPSILRIQQVVRGDSAAYFCASSTVGYDEQYFGPGTRLTVT.

This clone is a singleton in its sample. The rearrangement joins TRBV7-2 to TRBJ2-5; TRBD1 agrees at 8 bases. CDR1 and CDR2 (germline): SGHTA, FQGNSA. V gave up 5 bases and J gave up 4 bases; unmatched junction bases: 9. The CDR3 totals 15 residues. CDR3 bases: TGTGCCAGCAGCATCTGGGGCAGGGGGCTAGAGACCCAGTACTTC. Amino acids: CASSIWGRGLETQYF.

This clone came up a few times. The rearrangement joins TRBV2 to TRBJ1-1; 9 bases agree with TRBD1. This CDR3 is built from 13 residues. V lost 6 bases, J lost 5 bases, and 4 bases stayed unmatched. Germline CDR1 SNHLY, CDR2 FYNNEI. CDR3: CASRDRGWTEAFF. CDR3 coding DNA: TGTGCCAGCAGGGACAGGGGTTGGACTGAAGCTTTCTTT.

The chain combines TRBV6-6 with TRBJ2-1; 8 bases are shared with TRBD2. V shed 2 bases and J 4 bases; nucleotides not matched to a gene: 4. The CDR3 loop spans 15 amino acids. Germline V gene lookup returns CDR1 MNHNY and CDR2 SVGAGI (reference sequence). This chain's CDR3 is CASSYMAGGYNEQFF. CDR3 DNA: TGTGCCAGCAGTTACATGGCGGGGGGATACAATGAGCAGTTCTTC.

This clone was recorded once. The chain links TRBV4-2 to TRBJ1-2; weak D call: TRBD1 (5 bases). The length of the CDR3 is 15 residues. Germline assignment: CDR1 LGHNA and CDR2 YNFKEQ. V lost 4 bases and J 5 bases, leaving 17 bases between the germline ends. The CDR3 here is CASSRLRQTFYGYTF. The CDR3 nucleotides read TGTGCCAGCAGCCGACTTAGACAGACTTTTTATGGCTACACCTTC.